What follows are 2 T cell receptor beta chains derived from one specimen sequenced in a study of T cell responses to AZD1222 COVID-19 vaccine. Measured with immunoSEQ multiplex PCR; TCRdb has only the in-frame clones, and not every one. The sample consists of around 110,000 clones, 91% of them appearing once. The material sequenced was peripheral blood, taken on day 0 of AZD1222 vaccination. The receptors come from an adult in good health.

The V gene is TRBV7-8, the J gene TRBJ1-2; TRBD1 matches at 11 bases. The germline V gene encodes CDR1 SGHVS and CDR2 FQNEAQ. J lost 4 bases, V lost 5 bases, and 9 bases had no gene match. The CDR3 totals 16 residues. CDR3 in DNA: TGTGCCAGCAGCCCCGGACAGGGGGCAGAGAGCTATGGCTACACCTTC. It translates to CASSPGQGAESYGYTF. The full variable domain, completed using reference TRBV7-8 and TRBJ1-2, is GAGVSQSPRYKVAKRGQDVALRCDPISGHVSLFWYQQALGQGPEFLTYFQNEAQLDKSGLPSDRFFAERPEGSVSTLKIQRTQQEDSAVYLCASSPGQGAESYGYTFGSGTRLTVV.

This clone has a handful of counts. The chain uses TRBV6-1 and TRBJ1-4; D is possibly TRBD1 (6 bases). V was pared by 2 bases and J by 3 bases, with 10 bases between. This CDR3 is built from 15 residues. CDR1 is MNHNS, CDR2 SASEGT, per germline. CDR3 bases: TGTGCCAGCAGTGAAAGCAGGGGTCCTAATGAAAAACTGTTTTTT. This sequence encodes CASSESRGPNEKLFF.